One sample yielded the 28 T cell receptor beta chains listed below, sequenced in a study of T cell responses to AZD1222 COVID-19 vaccine. Assay used: immunoSEQ multiplex PCR; TCRdb lists only in-frame clones, some missing. The sample lists 65,000 to 70,000 clones, 80% to 90% occurring once. The specimen was peripheral blood, collected on day 0 of AZD1222 vaccination. All receptors come from an adult in good health.

This clone was picked up one time. This chain links TRBV11-3 with TRBJ2-1; possible D gene TRBD1, 5 bases. V lost 4 bases, J lost 5 bases, and 15 bases lay in between. The CDR3 totals 15 residues. Germline CDR1 SGHNT, CDR2 YENEEA. The CDR3 spells CASSSPRLGDNEQFF. The CDR3 region has the DNA TGTGCCAGCAGCTCACCGAGGCTAGGGGACAATGAGCAGTTCTTC.

This chain connects TRBV3-1 (or the pseudogene TRBV3-2) to TRBJ2-1, with D tentatively TRBD2 (5 bases). V was trimmed by 0 bases and J by 8 bases, leaving 14 bases between them. There are 15 residues in the CDR3. Germline V gives CDR1 LGHDT, CDR2 YNNKEL (reference sequence). The CDR3 DNA sequence: TGTGCCAGCAGCCAAGATCTCGATAGCGTAGATGAGCAGTTCTTC. This gives the protein CASSQDLDSVDEQFF.

This chain connects TRBV4-1 to TRBJ1-4, with D unclear. CDR3 length: 15 residues. The germline gives CDR1 MGHRA, CDR2 YSYEKL. The germline V and J ends were trimmed by 0 bases and 5 bases, with 10 bases remaining between them. CDR3 residues: CASSQDDQRNEKLFF. In DNA, the CDR3 is TGCGCCAGCAGCCAAGACGACCAACGGAATGAAAAACTGTTTTTT.

The chain uses TRBV3-1 (or the pseudogene TRBV3-2) and TRBJ1-4; D uncertain. Germline V gene lookup returns CDR1 LGHDT and CDR2 YNNKEL (reference sequence). V shed 0 bases and J shed 7 bases, with 9 bases lying between them. The CDR3 contains 14 residues. The CDR3 is CASSQEWSREKLFF. CDR3 bases: TGTGCCAGCAGCCAAGAGTGGAGTCGTGAAAAACTGTTTTTT.

V gene TRBV6-1 combines with J gene TRBJ1-4, with 9 nucleotides matching TRBD1. The V segment lost 3 bases and the J segment 2 bases; nucleotides outside the gene matches: 1. Per germline, CDR1 MNHNS and CDR2 SASEGT. The CDR3 extends over 15 amino acids. Here the CDR3 reads CASSDDRGTNEKLFF. CDR3 sequence (DNA): TGTGCCAGCAGTGACGACAGGGGGACTAATGAAAAACTGTTTTTT.

The chain joins TRBV5-1 to TRBJ2-7; a weak D match, TRBD1 (5 bases). Between the trimmed V and J ends, which lost 0 bases and 0 bases, there was a span of 10 bases. The CDR3 loop spans 15 amino acids. Germline values: CDR1 SGHRS, CDR2 YFSETQ. The CDR3 sequence is CASSLALGLSYEQYF. The CDR3 coding sequence is TGCGCCAGCAGCTTGGCACTGGGGCTCTCCTACGAGCAGTACTTC.

The rearrangement uses TRBV4-3 and TRBJ2-3; maybe TRBD1 (5 bases). The CDR3 is made up of 14 amino acids. The V gene's germline CDR1 is LGHNA and CDR2 YSLEER. Trimming cost V 1 base and J 6 bases, with 11 bases left between them. The CDR3 reads CASSQVVGVDTQYF. The CDR3 bases are TGCGCCAGCAGCCAAGTGGTAGGGGTGGATACGCAGTATTTT.

This chain connects TRBV6-5 to TRBJ2-2, with a weak D call TRBD2 (6 bases). This CDR3 comprises 15 residues. V lost 3 bases and J lost 0, with 8 bases in between. CDR1 MNHEY and CDR2 SVGAGI come from the germline V gene. The CDR3 loop reads CASSYSGANTGELFF. The DNA of the CDR3 is TGTGCCAGCAGTTATAGCGGTGCGAACACCGGGGAGCTGTTTTTT.

The V and J genes are TRBV6-1 and TRBJ2-3; 8 bases map to TRBD2. Germline CDR1 and CDR2: MNHNS and SASEGT. The trim removed 2 bases at V and 6 bases at J, leaving 4 bases unmatched. The CDR3 runs 14 residues. Here the CDR3 DNA reads TGTGCCAGCAGTGAACCGGGGGGGAGGGATACGCAGTATTTT. Amino acids: CASSEPGGRDTQYF.

The CDR3 here is CASSILPGQGARTQYF. The CDR3 coding sequence is TGTGCCAGTAGTATCCTCCCGGGACAGGGGGCGCGGACCCAGTACTTC. The V and J genes are TRBV19 and TRBJ2-5; 12 nucleotides align to TRBD1. V was clipped by 3 bases and J by 7 bases; unmatched bases: 9. Germline loops: CDR1 LNHDA, CDR2 SQIVND (reference sequence). CDR3 size: 16 residues.

The chain carries TRBV11-2 and TRBJ2-5; D is ambiguous. V lost 4 bases to trimming and J lost 2 bases, with 17 bases between them. CDR1 SGHAT and CDR2 FQNNGV come from the germline V gene. This CDR3 is built from 16 residues. CDR3 sequence reads: CASSSRAWQEQETQYF. For the CDR3, the DNA is TGTGCCAGCAGCTCCCGGGCCTGGCAGGAACAAGAGACCCAGTACTTC.

The chain links TRBV7-2 to TRBJ2-7; 9 nucleotides agree with TRBD2. This CDR3 is 15 amino acids long. V was clipped by 4 bases and J by 7 bases; unmatched bases: 11. CDR1 is SGHTA and CDR2 is FQGNSA in the germline V gene. Here the CDR3 DNA reads TGTGCCAGCAGCTCCATTCGCGGGGGGGCCGGGGAGCAGTACTTC. It codes for CASSSIRGGAGEQYF.

Details on this clone: This same CDR3 is encoded by further DNA sequences in the sample. The rearrangement joins TRBV5-1 to TRBJ1-1, with 8 bases that match TRBD1. Germline V lookup: CDR1 SGHRS, CDR2 YFSETQ. With V trimmed by 1 base and J by 4 bases, 3 bases remained unmatched. This CDR3 is built from 14 residues. CDR3 sequence: CASSLYRGGTEAFF. The CDR3 DNA follows: TGCGCCAGCAGCTTGTACAGGGGGGGCACTGAAGCTTTCTTT.

The CDR3 sequence is CASSIQGRQPQHF. The CDR3 DNA follows: TGTGCCAGCAGCATCCAAGGGCGGCAGCCCCAGCATTTT. The chain has TRBV6-2 or TRBV6-3 and TRBJ1-5; D remains ambiguous. V was shortened by 6 bases and J by 7 bases, with 13 bases between the two germline ends. The CDR3 sequence is 13 residues long. Germline loops: CDR1 MNHEY, CDR2 SVGEGT.

The rearrangement links TRBV11-3 to TRBJ2-2, with D unclear. CDR3 length: 17 amino acids. Germline V gene data show CDR1 as SGHNT and CDR2 as YENEEA. Trimming cost V 1 base and J 3 bases, with 15 bases left between them. For the CDR3, the DNA is TGTGCCAGCAGCTTAGGCCAGCGCAAGTATTACACCGGGGAGCTGTTTTTT. This encodes CASSLGQRKYYTGELFF.

J is TRBJ1-6 and V is TRBV27; 7 bases are shared with TRBD1. V dropped 0 bases and J dropped 10; count of bases not matched to a gene: 9. Looked up from germline, CDR1 is MNHEY and CDR2 is SMNVEV (reference sequence). CDR3 length equals 16 residues. The CDR3 DNA is TGTGCCAGCAGTTTATCGAGTAATCAGGGGGTCTCACCCCTCCACTTT. This codes for CASSLSSNQGVSPLHF.

The CDR3 here is CASSYFKGGYGYTF. The CDR3 coding sequence is TGTGCCAGCAGTTACTTTAAGGGGGGATATGGCTACACCTTC. The chain is built from TRBV6-5 and TRBJ1-2; D possibly corresponds to TRBD1 (6 bases). Trimming cost V 1 base and J 5 bases, with 11 bases left between them. The CDR3 has 14 amino acids. Germline V gives CDR1 MNHEY, CDR2 SVGAGI.

The chain is built from TRBV7-2 and TRBJ2-7; 8 bases line up with TRBD2. J was trimmed by 4 bases and V by 1 base; bases with no gene match: 9. The CDR3 consists of 16 residues. Looked up from germline, CDR1 is SGHTA and CDR2 is FQGNSA. The CDR3 region has the DNA TGTGCCAGCAGCTTAGTATGGCGGGGGGATTTATACGAGCAGTACTTC. Encoded protein: CASSLVWRGDLYEQYF.

V gene TRBV30 combines with J gene TRBJ2-7; perhaps TRBD2 as D (5 bases). The germline V gene encodes CDR1 GTSNPN and CDR2 SVGIG (reference sequence). With 7 bases removed from V and 3 bases from J, the gap between germline ends came to 10 bases. CDR3 length: 11 amino acids. CDR3: CAFGRGYEQYF. The CDR3 region has the DNA TGTGCCTTCGGTCGGGGCTACGAGCAGTACTTC.

The chain employs TRBV19 and TRBJ2-5; 8 positions match TRBD1. This CDR3 has 15 amino acids. V dropped 5 bases and J dropped 5; count of bases not matched to a gene: 10. In germline, CDR1 is LNHDA, CDR2 SQIVND (reference sequence). The CDR3 region has the DNA TGTGCCAGTAGTGTGACAGGGGCCCGTTGGGAGACCCAGTACTTC. This codes for CASSVTGARWETQYF.

The chain combines TRBV7-3 with TRBJ2-1, with 9 positions matching TRBD2. This CDR3 has 16 residues. Trimming at V came to 1 base and at J to 2 bases, leaving 3 bases not matched to a gene. Germline V gene sequence: CDR1 SGHTA, CDR2 FQGTGA. Written as DNA, the CDR3 is TGTGCCAGCAGCTTAATGCGGGGGGGCACCTACAATGAGCAGTTCTTC. It translates to CASSLMRGGTYNEQFF.

The V call is TRBV3-1 (or the pseudogene TRBV3-2), the J call TRBJ2-5; 7 positions match TRBD2. Germline V gene sequence: CDR1 LGHDT, CDR2 YNNKEL (reference sequence). The junction had 2 bases not matched to a gene; V was cut back by 3 bases and J by 1 base. This CDR3 contains 14 residues. The CDR3 spells CASSHASGQETQYF. The DNA of the CDR3 is TGTGCCAGCAGCCACGCTAGCGGCCAAGAGACCCAGTACTTC.

This clone is a singleton in its sample. The chain is built from TRBV12-3 or TRBV12-4 and TRBJ1-2; tentatively, D is TRBD1 (5 bases). The length of the CDR3 is 13 residues. The V gene lost 3 bases and the J gene lost 8 bases, with 13 bases spanning the gap. CDR3 DNA: TGTGCCAGCAGTTTCCGGGACTTTGGGGGCTACACCTTC. This translates into CASSFRDFGGYTF.

The count of this clone is one. V usage is TRBV11-2 and J usage is TRBJ2-7; possibly TRBD2 for D (6 bases). Trimming shortened V by 6 bases and J by 4 bases, and 22 bases separated the two germline ends. Germline loops: CDR1 SGHAT, CDR2 FQNNGV. The CDR3 contains 16 residues. The CDR3 sequence is CASSRPGGATAYEQYF. In nucleotides, the CDR3 is TGTGCCAGCAGTCGACCCGGAGGGGCGACAGCTTACGAGCAGTACTTC.

The chain links TRBV7-2 to TRBJ2-3; 9 nucleotides match TRBD2. The CDR3 spans 16 residues. The germline gives CDR1 SGHTA, CDR2 FQGNSA. The ends lost 3 bases at V and 6 bases at J; junction bases unmatched: 10. The DNA for the CDR3 is TGTGCCAGCAGCTTGTCAACGGCTAGCGGGGAGGATACGCAGTATTTT. This translates into CASSLSTASGEDTQYF. The full variable domain, its missing parts supplied by reference TRBV7-2 and TRBJ2-3, is GAGVSQSPSNKVTEKGKDVELRCDPISGHTALYWYRQSLGQGLEFLIYFQGNSAPDKSGLPSDRFSAERTGGSVSTLTIQRTQQEDSAVYLCASSLSTASGEDTQYFGPGTRLTVL.

The chain links TRBV29-1 to TRBJ1-1, with D possibly being TRBD1 (6 bases). The CDR3 is 13 amino acids. V was clipped by 4 bases and J by 2 bases, with 11 bases between them. Germline loops: CDR1 SQVTM, CDR2 ANQGSEA. This chain's CDR3 is CSVAGTLNTEAFF. CDR3 sequence (DNA): TGCAGCGTTGCCGGGACACTAAACACTGAAGCTTTCTTT.

The V call is TRBV7-2, the J call TRBJ1-5, with 8 bases fitting TRBD1. The germline V gene encodes CDR1 SGHTA and CDR2 FQGNSA. The CDR3 runs to 17 residues. The ends lost 4 bases at V and 1 base at J; junction bases unmatched: 9. CDR3 protein: CASSSRAGGASNQPQHF. The CDR3 nucleotides read TGTGCCAGCAGCTCAAGGGCAGGGGGCGCGAGCAATCAGCCCCAGCATTTT.

The J gene is TRBJ1-6, the V gene TRBV18, with D unclear. Germline V lookup: CDR1 KGHSH, CDR2 LQKENI. V lost 5 bases and J 2 bases, leaving 10 bases between the germline ends. The CDR3 has 15 residues. The DNA for the CDR3 is TGTGCCAGCTCAACTGGTATGACCTATAATTCACCCCTCCACTTT. It yields the protein CASSTGMTYNSPLHF.